The sequence of this T cell receptor beta chain was determined in a study of CD8 T cells in ankylosing spondylitis. This clonotype was seen repeatedly, ten times or more. Its antigen is undetermined. The CDR3 consists of 14 residues. Between the trimmed V and J ends, which lost 0 bases and 2 bases, there was a span of 8 bases. The V gene's germline CDR1 is SGHVS and CDR2 FQNEAQ. TCRdb re-analysed the 5' RACE reads in MiXCR, keeping a single row per CDR3 protein. The sample consists of 500,000 to 650,000 distinct CDR3 sequences, less than 6% of them appearing once. The study's findings and limits: Disease-associated clones were CD8+ and fairly uncommon in peripheral blood. Characteristic, it appeared, of ankylosing spondylitis blood was a TCR beta motif of eight or nine highly homologous variants.

The sequenced sample consisted of blood, either unsorted or a sorted T cell fraction (not recorded which). This chain connects TRBV7-8 to TRBJ2-7; D is unresolved. The source is a male donor with ankylosing spondylitis. The CDR3: CASSLAYRTYEQYF. CDR3 coding DNA: TGTGCCAGCAGCTTAGCGTACAGAACCTACGAGCAGTACTTC.